This T cell receptor beta chain was recovered during a study of T cell clonality in common variable immunodeficiency. The study, taken as a whole, reports: Fewer TCRbeta clones were shared among CVID subjects than controls. Compared with healthy controls, CVID subjects showed increased TCRbeta clonality, mostly in about a third. Authors noted CVID clonality's cause needs subpopulation repertoire sequencing.

Sequencing input was equivalent genomic DNA from CVID and controls. Using immunoSEQ multiplex PCR, the repertoire was profiled, and TCRdb retains in-frame clones only, with some absent. This sample comprises approximately 34,000 clones, none seen once only. This clone was found many times. Its antigen is undetermined. A junction end diverges from the germline sequence, so it may reflect a read error. The receptor was derived from a person aged 18-69 years in good health. The sequenced sample was peripheral blood mononuclear cells.

Partial CDR3 DNA: TGCGCCAGCAGCTTCGCTAGCGGGTCCTTCGAG. Protein sequence: CASSFASGSFE. The entire CDR3 protein reads CASSFASGSFEQYF. The rearrangement uses TRBV5-1 and TRBJ2-7; TRBD2 matches 8 bases. The CDR3 extends 3 residues past the end of the read, so its final part is completed from the germline J gene. CDR3 length: 14 amino acids. Per germline, CDR1 SGHRS and CDR2 YFSETQ.